This entry is about one T cell receptor (beta chain). Its target antigen remains unknown. There are no base qualities to consult, and no much larger clone falls within one base. This sample stems from a study of shared clonotypes between healthy human individuals (dated by TCRdb to 2018 to 2021). Regarding the complete study: The cohort comprised a couple of women and a few men aged 18 to 49 years. For each donor, CD4 naive and CD4 memory were each given three plates, CD8 naive was given two plates, and CD8 memory was given one plate. To estimate repertoire size and how much clonotypes are shared between individuals, the study performed deep sequencing of blood TCR repertoires from a few healthy adults. Different laboratories and diverse techniques were used to prepare libraries and sequence TCR repertoires, to increase sequencing depth and limit assay-specific biases. Between about 0.8 and 9 billion PBMCs per donor were obtained by leukapheresis.

What the study reported, not specific to this receptor: Only blood was sampled, and tissue TCR repertoires likely differ from those in blood. Estimated clonotype richness was generally larger for naive than for memory subsets. Pairwise subsampling led to the expectation that sequencing depth would affect the degree of clonotype sharing among donors. Even with the large sequencing depth, rarefaction of the sorted-subset datasets indicated that sequencing was incomplete. Higher generation probabilities were observed for clonotypes shared by all four sorted-subset donors than for non-shared clonotypes. Sharing across several donors was observed for approximately 5% of naive CD4, about 4% of naive CD8, about 2.3% of memory CD4, and 0.4% of memory CD8 clonotypes. Because the study included only a small number of donors, the genetic and exposure-history diversity represented was limited.

Using the deep immunoSEQ assay, TCR CDR3 regions were amplified from genomic DNA by multiplex PCR. Genomic DNA extracted from each cell subset was distributed evenly over all wells of several immunoSEQ 96-well plates, and each plate served as one replicate. For sorted subsets, each replicate PCR was loaded with 150 to 250 ng genomic DNA, equivalent to roughly 30,000 T cell genomes. Purified libraries were quantified with a Qubit 3.0 fluorometer, sized on a Bioanalyzer 2100, and re-quantified with the KAPA Library Quantification kit. A separate single-read 150-cycle Illumina NextSeq 550 flow cell was used to sequence each immunoSEQ 96-well plate. On the study's bioinformatics: Because the immunoSEQ output held only junctional sequences and lacked quality scores, the filtering could not match the filtering applied to full-length reads. To assign V/J genes and CDR3, sequences were annotated against IMGT germline references using PyIR, a Python wrapper for IgBLAST v1.9. Any read was removed if the V/J assignment was weak (E-value above 1e-6), the CDR3 was missing, or the read contained stop codons, out-of-frame junctions, or ambiguous translated residues. V3J clonotypes were defined as sequences sharing the same inferred V gene, J gene, and CDR3 amino acid sequence. The percentage overlap between two repertoires was calculated by dividing the number of shared unique clonotypes by the size of the smaller repertoire. Three approaches were used to assess repertoire richness: RTK rarefaction, the Chao1 estimator, and Recon v2.1 estimates of unobserved clonotypes. Generation probabilities for all TCRbeta clonotypes obtained by the gDNA method from a few donors were computed using OLGA. TCRdb took this table from immuneACCESS and kept in-frame rearrangements with V and J called. Such tables lack part of the clones; where checked against another copy, unresolved V genes explain under half of the gap, and the rest is unexplained. D and trimming come from the DNA, and the V and J calls and clone size come from that table. For this sample there are over a million clones; under 99% appear just once. The ten most abundant clones make up around 0.45% of the sample.

Donors were healthy HIV-negative adults with no recently reported acute infections or vaccinations. All donors were Caucasian adults living in Nashville, Tennessee, USA. Magnetic negative selection was used to enrich CD4+ T cells, after which naive cells were positively selected on CD45RA and the negative fraction became the memory subset. Blood was collected by leukapheresis, and PBMCs were isolated by Ficoll-Histopaque density gradient centrifugation and then cryopreserved in liquid nitrogen vapor phase. Purity and quantity of every magnetically sorted T cell population were checked by analytical flow cytometry. Genomic DNA was isolated from every sorted fraction and measured by UV absorbance on a Nanodrop 2000c. For CDR1 and CDR2, the germline V gene (reference sequence) lists SGHNT and YYREEE. Its CDR3 holds 15 amino acids, cysteine through phenylalanine. Only the CDR3 DNA stays, 45 bases, in frame from base 1. Trimming accounts for 1 base at V and 6 bases at J, while the number of junction bases matched to no gene is 7.

The receptor was derived from a man aged 25-45 years in good health. The specimen was naive CD4+ T cells sorted from blood. The label giving this sample's cell subset or site can be read as: CD45RA+ positively selected. Here the chain combines TRBV5-4 and TRBJ2-1; TRBD2 matches 7 bases in the middle. The nucleotide sequence is given as TGTGCCAGCAGCTTGAAAATAGCGGGCACCAATGAGCAGTTCTTC. This is translated as CASSLKIAGTNEQFF.